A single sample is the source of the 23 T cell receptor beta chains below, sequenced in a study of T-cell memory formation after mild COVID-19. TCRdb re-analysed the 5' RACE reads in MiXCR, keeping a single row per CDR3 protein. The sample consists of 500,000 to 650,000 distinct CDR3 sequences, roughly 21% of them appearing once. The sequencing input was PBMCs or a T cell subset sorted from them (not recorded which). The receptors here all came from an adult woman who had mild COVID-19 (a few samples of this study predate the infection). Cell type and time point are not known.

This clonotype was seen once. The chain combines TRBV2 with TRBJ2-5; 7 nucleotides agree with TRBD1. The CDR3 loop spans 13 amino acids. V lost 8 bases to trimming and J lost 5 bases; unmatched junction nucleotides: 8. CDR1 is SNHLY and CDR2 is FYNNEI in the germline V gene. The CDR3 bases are TGTGCCAGCTCCGGGACAGCGAAGGAGACCCAGTACTTC. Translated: CASSGTAKETQYF.

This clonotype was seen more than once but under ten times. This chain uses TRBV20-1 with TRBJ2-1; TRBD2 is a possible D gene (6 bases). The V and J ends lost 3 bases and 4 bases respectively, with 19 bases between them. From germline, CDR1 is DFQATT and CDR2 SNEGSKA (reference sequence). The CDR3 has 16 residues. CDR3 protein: CSARTVIAAHYNEQFF. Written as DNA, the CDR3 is TGCAGTGCTAGGACCGTCATAGCGGCCCATTACAATGAGCAGTTCTTC.

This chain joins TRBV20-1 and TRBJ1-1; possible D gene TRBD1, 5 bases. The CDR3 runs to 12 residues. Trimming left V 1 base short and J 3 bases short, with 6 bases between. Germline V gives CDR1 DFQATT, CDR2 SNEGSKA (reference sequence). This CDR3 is CSARAGHTEAFF. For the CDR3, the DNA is TGCAGTGCTAGAGCGGGGCACACTGAAGCTTTCTTT.

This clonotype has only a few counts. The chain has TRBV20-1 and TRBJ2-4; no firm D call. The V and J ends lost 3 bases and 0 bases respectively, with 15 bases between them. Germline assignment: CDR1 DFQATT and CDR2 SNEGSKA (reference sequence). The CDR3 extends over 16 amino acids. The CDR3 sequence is CSARKGSLLAKNIQYF. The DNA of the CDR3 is TGCAGTGCTAGGAAGGGCTCGTTACTAGCCAAAAACATTCAGTACTTC.

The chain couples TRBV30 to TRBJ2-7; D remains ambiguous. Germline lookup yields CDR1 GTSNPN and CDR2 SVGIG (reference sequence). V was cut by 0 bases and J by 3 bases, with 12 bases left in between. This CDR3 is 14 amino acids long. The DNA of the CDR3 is TGTGCCTGGAGTGTAGTCGGGCTCGGCTACGAGCAGTACTTC. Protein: CAWSVVGLGYEQYF.

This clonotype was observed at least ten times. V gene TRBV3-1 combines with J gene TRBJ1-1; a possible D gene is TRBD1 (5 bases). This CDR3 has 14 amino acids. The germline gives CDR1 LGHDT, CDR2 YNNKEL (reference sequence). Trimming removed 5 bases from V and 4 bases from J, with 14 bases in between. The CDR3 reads CASSSFWQGTEAFF. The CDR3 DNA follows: TGTGCCAGCAGCTCCTTTTGGCAGGGCACTGAAGCTTTCTTT.

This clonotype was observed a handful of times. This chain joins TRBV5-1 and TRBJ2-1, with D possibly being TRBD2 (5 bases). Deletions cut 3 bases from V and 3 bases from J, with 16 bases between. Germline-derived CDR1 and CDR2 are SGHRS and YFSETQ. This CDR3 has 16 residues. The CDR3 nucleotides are TGCGCCAGCAGCTACCCCTTAGCGACCCTCTACAATGAGCAGTTCTTC. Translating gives CASSYPLATLYNEQFF.

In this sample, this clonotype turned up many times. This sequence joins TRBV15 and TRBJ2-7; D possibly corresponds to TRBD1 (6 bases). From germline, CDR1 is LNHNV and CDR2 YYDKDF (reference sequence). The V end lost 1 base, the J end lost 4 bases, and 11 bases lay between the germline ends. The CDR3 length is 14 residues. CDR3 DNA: TGTGCCACCAGCAGAGGTAGAGACAGGTACGAGCAGTACTTC. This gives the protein CATSRGRDRYEQYF. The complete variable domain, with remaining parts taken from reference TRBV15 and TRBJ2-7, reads DAMVIQNPRYQVTQFGKPVTLSCSQTLNHNVMYWYQQKSSQAPKLLFHYYDKDFNNEADTPDNFQSRRPNTSFCFLDIRSPGLGDTAMYLCATSRGRDRYEQYFGPGTRLTVT.

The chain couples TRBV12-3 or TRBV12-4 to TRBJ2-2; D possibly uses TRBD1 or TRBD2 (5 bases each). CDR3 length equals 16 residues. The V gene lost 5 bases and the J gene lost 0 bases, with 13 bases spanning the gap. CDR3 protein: CASSPTGPANTGELFF. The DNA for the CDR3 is TGTGCCAGCAGTCCGACGGGACCAGCGAACACCGGGGAGCTGTTTTTT.

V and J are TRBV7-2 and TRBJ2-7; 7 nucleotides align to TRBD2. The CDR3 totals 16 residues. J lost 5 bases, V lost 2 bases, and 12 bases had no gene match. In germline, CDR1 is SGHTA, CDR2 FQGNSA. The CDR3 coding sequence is TGTGCCAGCAGCTTACAGTCGGGCGGGAGCTTCGACGAGCAGTACTTC. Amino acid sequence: CASSLQSGGSFDEQYF.

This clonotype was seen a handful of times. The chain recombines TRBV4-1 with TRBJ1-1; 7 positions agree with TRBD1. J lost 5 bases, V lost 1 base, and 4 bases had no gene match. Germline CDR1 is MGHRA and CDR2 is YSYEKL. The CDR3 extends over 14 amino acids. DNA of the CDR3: TGCGCCAGCAGCCAAGTGGGCAGGGGGACTGAAGCTTTCTTT. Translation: CASSQVGRGTEAFF.

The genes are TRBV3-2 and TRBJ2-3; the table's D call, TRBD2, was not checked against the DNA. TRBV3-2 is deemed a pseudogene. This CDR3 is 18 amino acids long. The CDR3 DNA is TGTGCCAGCAGCCTCGATGTTTGGGAGTGGAAGAGCACAGATACGCAGTATTTT. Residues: CASSLDVWEWKSTDTQYF.

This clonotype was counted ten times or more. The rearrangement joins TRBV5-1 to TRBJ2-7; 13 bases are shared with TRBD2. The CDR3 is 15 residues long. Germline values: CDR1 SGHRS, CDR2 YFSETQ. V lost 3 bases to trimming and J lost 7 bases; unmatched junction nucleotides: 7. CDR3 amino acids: CASSSTSGRAREQYF. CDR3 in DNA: TGCGCCAGCAGCTCAACTAGCGGGAGGGCCCGGGAGCAGTACTTC.

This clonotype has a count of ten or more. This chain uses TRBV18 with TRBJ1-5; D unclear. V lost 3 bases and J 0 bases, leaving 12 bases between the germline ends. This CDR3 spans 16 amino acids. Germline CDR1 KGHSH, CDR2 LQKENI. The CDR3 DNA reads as TGTGCCAGCTCACCGTGGGGAGGCTTTAGCAATCAGCCCCAGCATTTT. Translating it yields CASSPWGGFSNQPQHF.

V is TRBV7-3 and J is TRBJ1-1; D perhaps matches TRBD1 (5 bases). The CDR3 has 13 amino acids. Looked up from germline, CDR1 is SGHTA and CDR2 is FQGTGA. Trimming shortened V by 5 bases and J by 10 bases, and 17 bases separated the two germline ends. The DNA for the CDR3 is TGTGCCAGCAGCCCGGGGGGGGTTGGTAGAGCTTTCTTT. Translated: CASSPGGVGRAFF. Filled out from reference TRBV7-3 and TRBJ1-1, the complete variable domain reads GAGVSQTPSNKVTEKGKYVELRCDPISGHTALYWYRQSLGQGPEFLIYFQGTGAADDSGLPNDRFFAVRPEGSVSTLKIQRTERGDSAVYLCASSPGGVGRAFFGQGTRLTVV.

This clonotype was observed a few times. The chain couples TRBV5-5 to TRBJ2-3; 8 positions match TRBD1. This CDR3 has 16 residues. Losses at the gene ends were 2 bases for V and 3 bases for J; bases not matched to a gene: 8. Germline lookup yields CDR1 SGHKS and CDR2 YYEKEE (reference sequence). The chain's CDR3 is CASSFGQGARTDTQYF. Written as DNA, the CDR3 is TGTGCCAGCAGCTTCGGGCAGGGGGCGAGGACAGATACGCAGTATTTT.

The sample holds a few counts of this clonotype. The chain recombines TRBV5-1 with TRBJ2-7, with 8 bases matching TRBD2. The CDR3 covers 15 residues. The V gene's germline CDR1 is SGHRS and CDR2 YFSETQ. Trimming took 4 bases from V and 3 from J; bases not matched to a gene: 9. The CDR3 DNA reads TGCGCCAGCAGCCGGACGACTAGCGTGGGCTACGAGCAGTACTTC. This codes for CASSRTTSVGYEQYF.

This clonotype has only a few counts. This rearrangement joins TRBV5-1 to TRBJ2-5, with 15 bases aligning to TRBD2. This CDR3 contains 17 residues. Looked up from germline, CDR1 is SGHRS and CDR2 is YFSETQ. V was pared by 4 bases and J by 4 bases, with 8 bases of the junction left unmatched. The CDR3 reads CASSAGLAGGLRETQYF. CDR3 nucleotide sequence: TGCGCCAGCAGCGCGGGACTAGCGGGGGGTCTTAGAGAGACCCAGTACTTC.

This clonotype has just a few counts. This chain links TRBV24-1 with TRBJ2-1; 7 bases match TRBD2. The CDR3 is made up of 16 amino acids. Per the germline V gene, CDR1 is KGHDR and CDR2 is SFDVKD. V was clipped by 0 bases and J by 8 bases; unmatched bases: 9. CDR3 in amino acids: CATSDLGRELTDEQFF. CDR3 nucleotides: TGTGCCACCAGTGATTTGGGGCGGGAGCTTACAGATGAGCAGTTCTTC.

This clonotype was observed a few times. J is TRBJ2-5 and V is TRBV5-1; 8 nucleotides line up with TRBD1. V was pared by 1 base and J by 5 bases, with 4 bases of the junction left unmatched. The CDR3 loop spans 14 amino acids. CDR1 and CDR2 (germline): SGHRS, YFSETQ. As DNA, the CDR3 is TGCGCCAGCAGCTTGCAGGGGGCAGGTGAGACCCAGTACTTC. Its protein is CASSLQGAGETQYF.

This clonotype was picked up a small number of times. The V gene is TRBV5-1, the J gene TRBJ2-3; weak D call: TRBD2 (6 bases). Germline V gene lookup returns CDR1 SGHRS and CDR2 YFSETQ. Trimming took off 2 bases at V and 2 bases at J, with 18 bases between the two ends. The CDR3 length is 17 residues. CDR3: CASSFLGGTQDTDTQYF. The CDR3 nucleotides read TGCGCCAGCAGCTTCTTAGGCGGGACGCAAGACACAGATACGCAGTATTTT.

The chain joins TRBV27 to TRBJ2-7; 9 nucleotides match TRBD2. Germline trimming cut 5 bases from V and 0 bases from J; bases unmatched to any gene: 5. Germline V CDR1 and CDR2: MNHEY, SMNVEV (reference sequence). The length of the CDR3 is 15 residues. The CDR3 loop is CASSPSGRPSYEQYF. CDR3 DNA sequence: TGTGCCAGCAGTCCGAGCGGGAGGCCCTCCTACGAGCAGTACTTC.

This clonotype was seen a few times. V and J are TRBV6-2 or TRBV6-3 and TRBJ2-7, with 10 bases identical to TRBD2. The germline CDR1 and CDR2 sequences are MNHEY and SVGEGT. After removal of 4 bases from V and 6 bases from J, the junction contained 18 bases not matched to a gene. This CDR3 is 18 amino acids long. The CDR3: CASSSGTSASRPWGEQYF. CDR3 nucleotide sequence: TGTGCCAGCAGTTCGGGGACTAGCGCTTCACGTCCCTGGGGCGAGCAGTACTTC.